This T cell receptor beta chain was sequenced in a study of CD8+ T cells in alopecia areata. Study observations and caveats: With just one nonresponder, it is still uncertain whether baseline CD8+ expansion relates to response. Under tofacitinib, numerous expanded lesional clonotypes remained detectable in scalp and blood. Patients showed less clear TCR sequence sharing than mice, possibly partly because of HLA diversity.

V lost 5 bases, J lost 3 bases, and 4 bases stayed unmatched. CDR1 is GTSNPN and CDR2 is SVGIG in the germline V gene (reference sequence). The CDR3 spans 13 residues. Treatment noted: oral pan-JAK inhibitor, 5-10 mg twice daily. Lesional scalp tissue (obtained by punch biopsy) and peripheral blood were collected from alopecia areata patients. With respect to this clone: The target antigen is unknown.

RNA was extracted and reverse transcribed into cDNA as the sequencing template. Using immunoSEQ multiplex PCR, the repertoire was profiled, and TCRdb retains in-frame clones only, with some absent. The sample shows more than 110,000 clones, roughly 82% of them seen only once. The chain links TRBV30 to TRBJ1-1, with 9 nucleotides matching TRBD1. This sequence was found in a human donor with alopecia areata. Material: CD8+ T cells sorted from blood, obtained at week 4, from a patient treated with tofacitinib. The CDR3 is CAWQDRGHTEAFF. The CDR3 DNA reads TGTGCCTGGCAGGACAGGGGCCACACTGAAGCTTTCTTT.